Sequencing of this TCR beta chain was carried out in a study of shared clonotypes between healthy human individuals. The method was immunoSEQ multiplex PCR; TCRdb's version includes in-frame clones alone and lacks a portion of them. The repertoire holds around 1.6 million clones, with 98% as singletons. The CDR3 contains 11 residues. The V end lost 3 bases, the J end lost 8 bases, and 6 bases lay between the germline ends. CDR1 is MDHEN, CDR2 SYDVKM, per germline. The study drew all its donors from Caucasian adults living in Nashville, Tennessee. This TCR was recovered from a man aged 30 to 39 in good health. The sample taken for sequencing was naive CD4+ T cells sorted from blood. Subset here: CD45RA+ positively selected. The chain is built from TRBV28 and TRBJ2-3, with D perhaps TRBD2 (6 bases). The CDR3 DNA follows: TGTGCCAGCAGTTTGGAGGGTACGCAGTATTTT. Amino acids: CASSLEGTQYF.